The clone carrying this T cell receptor beta chain was seen more than once but under ten times. Antigen: not known. This sample was included in a study of T-cell memory formation after mild COVID-19. Study-wide background: Clusters were largely donor specific. Whole-study results and caveats: The study found contracting CD4+ clones mainly in CM and EM and contracting CD8+ clones in EMRA.

Germline V lookup: CDR1 LGHDT, CDR2 YNNKEL (reference sequence). V gave up 1 base and J gave up 7 bases, with 8 bases separating them. The CDR3 totals 12 residues. MiXCR, applied by TCRdb to the 5' RACE reads, yields one record per CDR3 protein. The sample lists 300,000 or so distinct CDR3 sequences; 15% to 20% were seen once. The clonotype was recovered from a man between 18 and 35 years old who had mild COVID-19 (a few samples of this study predate the infection). Cell type and time point are not known. The sequenced sample consisted of PBMCs or a T cell subset sorted from them (not recorded which). This chain joins TRBV3-1 and TRBJ2-7; D might be TRBD1 (5 bases). The CDR3: CASSQAPGEQYV. CDR3 in DNA: TGTGCCAGCAGCCAAGCCCCAGGGGAGCAGTACGTC.